The 17 T cell receptor beta chains below all came from one sample that was sequenced in a study of beta chain features in type 1 diabetes. General study results and limits: Type 1 diabetes patients had moderately but significantly shorter TCRB CDR3s in all four CD4+ subsets.

Their target antigens are unknown. Reverse transcribing all isolated RNA meant expressed TCRB transcripts were sequenced. The data were produced by immunoSEQ multiplex PCR, yet TCRdb's version contains in-frame clones alone and is incomplete. Altogether approximately 100,000 clones are present, 25% to 35% being singletons, with the ten largest covering approximately 0.5%. Sequencing used central memory CD4+ T cells from blood. The origin of the receptors is a woman younger than 35 with type 1 diabetes.

This chain connects TRBV7-2 to TRBJ2-2, with 9 bases aligning to TRBD2. Per the germline V gene, CDR1 is SGHTA and CDR2 is FQGNSA. The junction had 10 bases not matched to a gene; V was cut back by 6 bases and J by 5 bases. The CDR3 contains 16 residues. The CDR3 protein is CASSPSTSGYTGELFF. As DNA, the CDR3 is TGTGCCAGCAGTCCCTCGACTAGCGGCTATACCGGGGAGCTGTTTTTT.

The V and J genes are TRBV6-5 and TRBJ1-2; D is possibly TRBD1 (5 bases). CDR3 length: 13 residues. Trimming left V 7 bases short and J 2 bases short, with 11 bases between. The germline gives CDR1 MNHEY, CDR2 SVGAGI. This chain's CDR3 is CASTTGVNYGYTF. CDR3 nucleotides: TGTGCCAGCACGACGGGGGTGAACTATGGCTACACCTTC.

The chain links TRBV7-9 to TRBJ1-2; D remains ambiguous. Trimming pared 5 bases from V and 7 bases from J, leaving 11 bases between. This CDR3 is 12 amino acids long. The germline V gene has CDR1 SEHNR and CDR2 FQNEAQ (reference sequence). This CDR3 is CASSPQFGGYTF. CDR3 coding DNA: TGTGCCAGCAGCCCCCAGTTTGGTGGCTACACCTTC.

CDR3 residues: CASSLGGATRPGELFF. Written as DNA, the CDR3 is TGTGCCAGCAGCTTAGGGGGAGCTACTAGGCCCGGGGAGCTGTTTTTT. This chain joins TRBV7-2 and TRBJ2-2, with D perhaps TRBD2 (5 bases). Germline CDR1 is SGHTA and CDR2 is FQGNSA. Trimming shortened V by 1 base and J by 6 bases, and 15 bases separated the two germline ends. This CDR3 has 16 residues.

The chain carries TRBV2 and TRBJ2-1, with TRBD2 identical over 14 bases. This CDR3 contains 14 residues. The germline gives CDR1 SNHLY, CDR2 FYNNEI. The V gene end was trimmed by 6 bases and the J gene end by 9 bases; junction bases not matched to a gene: 4. Here the CDR3 DNA reads TGTGCCAGCAGGGGGACTAGCGGGAGTTTTGAGCAGTTCTTC. The encoded protein is CASRGTSGSFEQFF.

This chain links TRBV18 with TRBJ2-1, with TRBD2 identical over 8 bases. Trimming removed 3 bases from V and 10 bases from J; junction bases left unmatched: 14. CDR1 is KGHSH, CDR2 LQKENI, per germline. The CDR3 length is 16 residues. CDR3 sequence: CASSPGGAGDPGEQFF. Written as DNA, the CDR3 is TGTGCCAGCTCACCTGGAGGAGCGGGGGACCCGGGGGAGCAGTTCTTC.

The CDR3 DNA sequence: TGTGCCAGTAGGAACACAGGGGGCGAATGGGAAAAACTGTTTTTT. As protein: CASRNTGGEWEKLFF. The chain combines TRBV19 with TRBJ1-4, with 9 bases identical to TRBD1. Germline CDR1 and CDR2: LNHDA and SQIVND (reference sequence). The CDR3 spans 15 residues. V was pared by 6 bases and J by 8 bases, with 10 bases of the junction left unmatched.

This clone occurred a few times. The chain's CDR3 is CASSLVVNEQFF. CDR3 coding DNA: TGTGCCAGCAGCTTAGTCGTAAATGAGCAGTTCTTC. V gene TRBV11-3 combines with J gene TRBJ2-1, with unresolved D. V lost 1 base and J 7 bases, leaving 5 bases between the germline ends. This CDR3 region has 12 residues. The germline V gene has CDR1 SGHNT and CDR2 YENEEA.

This chain uses TRBV5-1 with TRBJ1-2; 7 nucleotides align to TRBD1. Germline V gene data show CDR1 as SGHRS and CDR2 as YFSETQ. The CDR3 sequence is 16 residues long. The V and J ends lost 4 bases and 1 base, in that order; junction bases with no gene match: 10. The DNA of the CDR3 is TGCGCCAGCAGCGTACAGACAGGGCCAAATAACTATGGCTACACCTTC. This sequence encodes CASSVQTGPNNYGYTF.

The chain recombines TRBV5-4 with TRBJ1-1, with TRBD1 as a possible D gene (6 bases). The CDR3 is 13 amino acids. The germline V and J ends were trimmed by 3 bases and 8 bases, with 14 bases remaining between them. Looked up from germline, CDR1 is SGHNT and CDR2 is YYREEE (reference sequence). In DNA, the CDR3 is TGTGCCAGCAGCTCAGACAAGGGGGGGGAAGCTTTCTTT. Protein product: CASSSDKGGEAFF.

The V gene is TRBV5-1, the J gene TRBJ2-2; D perhaps matches TRBD1 (6 bases). The germline V and J ends were trimmed by 4 bases and 5 bases, with 9 bases remaining between them. Per the germline V gene, CDR1 is SGHRS and CDR2 is YFSETQ. This CDR3 spans 13 amino acids. Written as DNA, the CDR3 is TGCGCCAGCAGCCCTCAGGGGACCGGGGAGCTGTTTTTT. It yields the protein CASSPQGTGELFF.

This clone was observed a few times. This chain connects TRBV28 to TRBJ2-1; 10 nucleotides match TRBD2. Germline trimming cut 4 bases from V and 0 bases from J; bases unmatched to any gene: 12. Germline assignment: CDR1 MDHEN and CDR2 SYDVKM. The CDR3 totals 19 residues. CDR3 nucleotide sequence: TGTGCCAGCAGTTCGCCCTGGGGCCCTAGCGGGAGCTCCTACAATGAGCAGTTCTTC. Protein: CASSSPWGPSGSSYNEQFF.

The rearrangement links TRBV29-1 to TRBJ2-2; the D gene is possibly TRBD1 (5 bases). The germline CDR1 and CDR2 sequences are SQVTM and ANQGSEA. The V end lost 6 bases, the J end lost 0 bases, and 11 bases lay between the germline ends. The CDR3 sequence is 14 residues long. Here the CDR3 reads CSVRQRSNTGELFF. CDR3 DNA: TGCAGCGTACGACAGAGATCGAACACCGGGGAGCTGTTTTTT.

There are a few counts of this clone. V is TRBV6-5 and J is TRBJ2-1; 8 nucleotides agree with TRBD2. Germline values: CDR1 MNHEY, CDR2 SVGAGI. V gave up 6 bases and J gave up 6 bases; unmatched junction bases: 7. The CDR3 length is 14 residues. The CDR3 DNA reads as TGTGCCAGCAGGAAGCATCTAGCGGGCAATGAGCAGTTCTTC. It codes for CASRKHLAGNEQFF.

The table lists this clone with a few counts. The chain recombines TRBV11-2 with TRBJ2-3, with 7 bases that match TRBD2. Germline CDR1 SGHAT, CDR2 FQNNGV. V shed 0 bases and J 4 bases; nucleotides not matched to a gene: 10. The CDR3 loop spans 17 amino acids. CDR3 DNA: TGTGCCAGCAGCTTAGAGCCGCGGGGGTCGGGGCCAGATACGCAGTATTTT. Translated: CASSLEPRGSGPDTQYF.

The gene calls are TRBV27 and TRBJ1-2, with D possibly being TRBD1 (6 bases). Germline CDR1 MNHEY, CDR2 SMNVEV (reference sequence). The V end was cut by 3 bases, the J end by 8 bases, with 13 bases between. The CDR3 contains 13 residues. The CDR3 is CASSFREGGGYTF. The CDR3, as DNA: TGTGCCAGCAGTTTCCGGGAAGGGGGAGGCTACACCTTC.

This clone was recorded a few times. The gene calls are TRBV11-2 and TRBJ2-5; TRBD2 aligns across 15 bases. This CDR3 contains 15 residues. Germline V gene lookup returns CDR1 SGHAT and CDR2 FQNNGV. V lost 5 bases and J lost 7; bases outside the gene matches: 5. The CDR3 DNA reads as TGTGCCAGCAGCATTCCGGGACTAGCGGGAGGGACCCAGTACTTC. Encoded protein: CASSIPGLAGGTQYF.